The 5 T cell receptor beta chains reported below all come from one sample, sequenced in a study of T cell responses to AZD1222 COVID-19 vaccine. This table comes from immunoSEQ multiplex PCR, and its TCRdb copy is limited to in-frame clones, with some not included. The data show about 120,000 clones, 85% to 95% seen once. The input for sequencing was peripheral blood, taken on day 0 of AZD1222 vaccination. Receptor source: an adult in good health.

The chain recombines TRBV27 with TRBJ1-5, with D perhaps matching TRBD1 (5 bases). The CDR3 length is 16 residues. Trimming pared 2 bases from V and 7 bases from J, leaving 18 bases between. CDR1 and CDR2 (germline): MNHEY, SMNVEV (reference sequence). The DNA for the CDR3 is TGTGCCAGCAGTTTAACCGTAATAGGAGGGACGCAGCCCCAGCATTTT. This gives the protein CASSLTVIGGTQPQHF.

The rearrangement joins TRBV7-2 to TRBJ2-7; D remains unclear. Trimming pared 5 bases from V and 4 bases from J, leaving 18 bases between. The length of the CDR3 is 15 residues. The germline V gene encodes CDR1 SGHTA and CDR2 FQGNSA. CDR3 in amino acids: CASSTRVGLRYEQYF. The CDR3, as DNA: TGTGCCAGCAGCACCCGCGTCGGGTTAAGGTACGAGCAGTACTTC.

This clone has a single count. V is TRBV30 and J is TRBJ2-2, with D hard to call. Germline V gene sequence: CDR1 GTSNPN, CDR2 SVGIG (reference sequence). V lost 0 bases to trimming and J lost 3 bases, with 5 bases between them. The CDR3 covers 13 residues. CDR3: CAWSVMDTGELFF. The CDR3 bases are TGTGCCTGGAGTGTAATGGACACCGGGGAGCTGTTTTTT.

This chain connects TRBV6-5 to TRBJ1-1, with D tentatively TRBD1 (5 bases). The CDR3 covers 12 residues. V was cut by 10 bases and J by 2 bases, with 11 bases left in between. Germline CDR1 MNHEY, CDR2 SVGAGI. CDR3 loop: CANRQLNTEAFF. In nucleotides, the CDR3 is TGTGCCAACAGACAGTTAAACACTGAAGCTTTCTTT.

The chain combines TRBV2 with TRBJ1-5, with D possibly TRBD1 on 5 matching bases. Germline V lookup: CDR1 SNHLY, CDR2 FYNNEI. The CDR3 extends over 15 amino acids. V dropped 6 bases and J dropped 1 base, with 13 bases sitting between them. Here the CDR3 reads CASSPQGQSNQPQHF. The DNA for the CDR3 is TGTGCCAGCAGCCCCCAGGGTCAGAGCAATCAGCCCCAGCATTTT.